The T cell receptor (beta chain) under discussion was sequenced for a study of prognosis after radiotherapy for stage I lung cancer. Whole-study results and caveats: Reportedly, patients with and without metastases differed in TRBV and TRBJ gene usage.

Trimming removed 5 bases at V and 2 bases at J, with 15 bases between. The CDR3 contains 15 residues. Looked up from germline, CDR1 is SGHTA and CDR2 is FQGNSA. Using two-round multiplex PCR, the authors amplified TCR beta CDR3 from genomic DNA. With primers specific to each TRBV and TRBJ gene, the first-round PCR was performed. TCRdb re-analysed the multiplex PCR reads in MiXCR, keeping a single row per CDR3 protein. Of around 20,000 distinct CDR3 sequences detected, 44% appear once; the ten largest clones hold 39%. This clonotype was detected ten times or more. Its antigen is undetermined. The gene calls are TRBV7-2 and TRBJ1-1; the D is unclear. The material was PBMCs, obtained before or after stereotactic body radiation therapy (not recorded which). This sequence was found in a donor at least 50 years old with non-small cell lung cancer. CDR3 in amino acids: CASSPNRVLNTEAFF. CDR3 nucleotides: TGTGCCAGCAGCCCAAATCGGGTCCTAAACACTGAAGCTTTCTTT.